Here is one T cell receptor (beta chain) with its context. Its target is unknown. The repertoire was sequenced with immunoSEQ multiplex PCR; TCRdb's copy has only in-frame clones and lacks some. Here the sample spans tens of thousands of clones, about 94% being singletons. The data were obtained in a study of graft-versus-host responses after intestinal transplantation. Study-wide results and limits: Association was observed between peak circulating GvH clone levels and early post-transplant HvG declines.

The CDR3 has 14 residues. CDR1 and CDR2 (germline): LGHNA, YNFKEQ. V dropped 4 bases and J dropped 1 base, with 8 bases sitting between them. The sequencing here drew on unstimulated CD4+ T cells sorted from spleen or lymph node cells, taken before transplant. The rearrangement joins TRBV4-2 to TRBJ2-1, with D perhaps matching TRBD2 (6 bases). This clonotype was sampled from a human donor who was the organ donor for an intestinal transplant. CDR3 loop: CASSPGGSYNEQFF. DNA of the CDR3: TGTGCCAGCAGCCCAGGAGGGTCCTACAATGAGCAGTTCTTC.